This T cell receptor beta chain was sequenced during a study of T cell responses to AZD1222 COVID-19 vaccine. Study details: Pooling was applied to second doses at about 4 or about 12 weeks. The study's findings and limits: White British ancestry dominated among donors, who included more females, and clonal diversity was possibly underestimated. No repertoire was sampled before or during the peak T cell response, only after it. The number of AZD1222 recipients seropositive at baseline was only five or six.

V was pared by 2 bases and J by 7 bases, with 17 bases between. The germline V gene has CDR1 SGHAT and CDR2 FQNNGV. The CDR3 extends over 16 amino acids. Only in-frame clones appear in the TCRdb table, and some are missing; sequencing was by immunoSEQ multiplex PCR. The data hold about 180,000 clones, with around nine tenths observed a single time. The sample holds a few counts of this clone. Its specificity is unknown. V usage is TRBV11-2 and J usage is TRBJ1-4, with D possibly being TRBD1 (6 bases). This receptor was obtained from an adult in good health. Here the sequenced sample was peripheral blood, taken on day 0 of AZD1222 vaccination. The CDR3 DNA follows: TGTGCCAGCAGCTTAAGAGCGGGGAACAGGGCTGAAAAACTGTTTTTT. Its protein product is CASSLRAGNRAEKLFF.